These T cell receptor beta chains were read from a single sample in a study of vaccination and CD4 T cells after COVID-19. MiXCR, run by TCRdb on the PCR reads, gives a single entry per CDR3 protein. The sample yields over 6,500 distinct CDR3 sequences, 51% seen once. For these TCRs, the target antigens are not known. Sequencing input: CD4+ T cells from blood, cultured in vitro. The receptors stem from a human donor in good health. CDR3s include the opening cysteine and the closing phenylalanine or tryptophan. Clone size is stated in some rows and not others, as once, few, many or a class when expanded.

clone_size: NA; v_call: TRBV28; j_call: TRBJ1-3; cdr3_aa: CASSAVLSGNTIYF
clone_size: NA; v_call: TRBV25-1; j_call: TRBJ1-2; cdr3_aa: CASSEYLFYGYTF
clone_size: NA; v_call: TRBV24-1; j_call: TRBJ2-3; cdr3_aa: CATSDLMSTDTQYF
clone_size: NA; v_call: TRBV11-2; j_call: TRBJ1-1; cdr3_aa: CASSMTRAPEAFF
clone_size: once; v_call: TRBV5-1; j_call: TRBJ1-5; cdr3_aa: CASSLGSGGEPQHF
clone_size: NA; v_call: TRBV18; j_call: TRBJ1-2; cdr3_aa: CASSPTGQGAQGYGYTF
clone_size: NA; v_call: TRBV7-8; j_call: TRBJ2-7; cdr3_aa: CASSLAPGQGVFEQYF
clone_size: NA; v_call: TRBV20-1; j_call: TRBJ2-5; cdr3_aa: CSARDAGALGTQYF
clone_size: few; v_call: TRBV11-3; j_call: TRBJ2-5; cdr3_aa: CASSLVLAGDQETQYF
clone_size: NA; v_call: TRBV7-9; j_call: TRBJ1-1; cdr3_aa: CASSLGKKDPMNTEAFF
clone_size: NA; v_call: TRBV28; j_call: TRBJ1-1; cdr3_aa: CASSLGIEYPKGDTEAFF
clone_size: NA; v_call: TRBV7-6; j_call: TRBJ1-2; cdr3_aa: CASSPGTGVFGYTF
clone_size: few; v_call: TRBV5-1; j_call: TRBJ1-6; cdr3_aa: CASSLENNSPLHF
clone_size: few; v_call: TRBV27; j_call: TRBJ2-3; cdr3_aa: CASSFTGTRGTDTQYF
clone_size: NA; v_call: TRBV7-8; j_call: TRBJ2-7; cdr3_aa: CASSPLAGLGEQYF
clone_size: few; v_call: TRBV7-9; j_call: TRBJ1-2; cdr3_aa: CASSPPRGGSSSPSNYGYTF
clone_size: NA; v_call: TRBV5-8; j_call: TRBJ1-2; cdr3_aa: CASSLDVGVGNYGYTF
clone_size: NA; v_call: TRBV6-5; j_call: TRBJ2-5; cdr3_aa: CASSFASGGNPYF
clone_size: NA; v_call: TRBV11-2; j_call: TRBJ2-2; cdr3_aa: CASSVSSGGASRGGELFF
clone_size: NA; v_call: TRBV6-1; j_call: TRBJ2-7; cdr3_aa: CASRLDGRITSYEQYF
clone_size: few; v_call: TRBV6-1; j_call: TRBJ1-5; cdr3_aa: CASSFRDGHNQPQHF
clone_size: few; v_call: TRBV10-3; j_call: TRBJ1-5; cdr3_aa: CAINKDSNQPQHF
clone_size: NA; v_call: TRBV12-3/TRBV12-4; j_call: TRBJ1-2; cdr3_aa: CASSYGSRGNYGYTF
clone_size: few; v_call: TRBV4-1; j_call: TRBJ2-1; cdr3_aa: CASSQDGGTFSYNEQFF
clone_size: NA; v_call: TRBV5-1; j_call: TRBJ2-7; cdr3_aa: CASSPSGGRNEQYF
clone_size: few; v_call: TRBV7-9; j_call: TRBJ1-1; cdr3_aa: CASSSVSGQGAKNEAFF
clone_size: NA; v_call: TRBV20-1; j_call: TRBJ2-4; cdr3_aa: CSAGVSRENIQYF
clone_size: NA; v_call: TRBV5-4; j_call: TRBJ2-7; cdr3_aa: CASSLQTGITYEQYF
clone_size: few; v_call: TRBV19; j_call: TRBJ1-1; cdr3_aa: CASSQGGQANTEAFF
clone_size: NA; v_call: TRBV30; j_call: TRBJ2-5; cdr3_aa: CAWSPYPTETQYF
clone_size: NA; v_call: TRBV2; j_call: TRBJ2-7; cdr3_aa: CASSGRTSGSYEQYF
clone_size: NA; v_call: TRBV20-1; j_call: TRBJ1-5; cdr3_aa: CSARVTFLGPQHF
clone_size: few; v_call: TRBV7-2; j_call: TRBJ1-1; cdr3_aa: CASSPQTGRTEAFF
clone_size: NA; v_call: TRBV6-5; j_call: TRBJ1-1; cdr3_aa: CASSYQGAGTEAFF
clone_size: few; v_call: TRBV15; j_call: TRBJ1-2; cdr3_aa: CATSRDGTGYGYTF
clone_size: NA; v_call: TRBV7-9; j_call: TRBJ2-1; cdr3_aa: CASSPRGLAGNANEQFF
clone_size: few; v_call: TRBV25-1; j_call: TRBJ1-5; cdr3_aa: CASSPIPFSYSNQPQHF
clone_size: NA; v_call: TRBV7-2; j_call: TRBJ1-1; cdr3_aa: CASRVKAGGLNTEAFF
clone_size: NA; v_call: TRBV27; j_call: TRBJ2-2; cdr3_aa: CASRIATGRTGELFF
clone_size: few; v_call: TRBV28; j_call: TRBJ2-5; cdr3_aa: CASRDPRSWETQYF
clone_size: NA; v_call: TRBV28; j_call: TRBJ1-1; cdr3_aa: CASSLLLRRSNTEAFF